One and the same sample provided the 32 T cell receptor beta chains below, sequenced in a study of cytomegalovirus exposure and HLA in healthy donors. Assay used: immunoSEQ multiplex PCR; TCRdb lists only in-frame clones, some missing. Of over 150,000 clones listed, 86% are singletons. Source material: PBMCs. These receptors were taken from a woman aged 30 to 39 in good health and CMV-seronegative.

This chain uses TRBV10-3 with TRBJ2-5, with 14 bases lining up with TRBD2. The CDR3 totals 18 residues. After removal of 3 bases from V and 4 bases from J, the junction contained 10 bases not matched to a gene. The germline V gene encodes CDR1 ENHRY and CDR2 SYGVKD. The CDR3 nucleotides read TGTGCCATCAGTGATCCTAGACTAGCGGGGGGGCTGGGAGAGACCCAGTACTTC. Amino acids: CAISDPRLAGGLGETQYF.

This rearrangement joins TRBV4-3 to TRBJ2-7; 12 bases are a match to TRBD2. The germline V gene encodes CDR1 LGHNA and CDR2 YSLEER. The CDR3 has 16 amino acids. After removal of 5 bases from V and 2 bases from J, the junction contained 7 bases not matched to a gene. The CDR3 is CASSEGLAGPTYEQYF. The CDR3, as DNA: TGCGCCAGCAGCGAAGGACTAGCGGGACCAACCTACGAGCAGTACTTC.

The V gene is TRBV5-6, the J gene TRBJ1-5; TRBD1 matches 8 bases. The CDR3 contains 14 residues. CDR1 and CDR2 from the germline V gene are SGHDT and YYEEEE. V trimming: 1 base; J trimming: 6 bases; junction bases outside the gene matches: 3. CDR3: CASSLIGQGQPQHF. The CDR3 coding sequence is TGTGCCAGCAGCTTGATCGGACAGGGTCAGCCCCAGCATTTT.

J is TRBJ2-7 and V is TRBV30; D may be TRBD2 (5 bases). V was pared by 4 bases and J by 0 bases, with 13 bases between. The CDR3 is 14 amino acids. CDR1 and CDR2 (germline): GTSNPN, SVGIG (reference sequence). The CDR3 DNA reads TGTGCCTGGACGCCCAGCCGGGACTCCTACGAGCAGTACTTC. This sequence encodes CAWTPSRDSYEQYF.

The chain has TRBV5-1 and TRBJ2-3, with 7 positions matching TRBD2. CDR3 length equals 14 residues. Trimming took 7 bases from V and 0 from J; bases not matched to a gene: 5. Germline values: CDR1 SGHRS, CDR2 YFSETQ. The CDR3 spells CASEIGGSTDTQYF. The CDR3 coding sequence is TGCGCCAGCGAAATCGGGGGGAGCACAGATACGCAGTATTTT.

This clone was seen just once. This chain links TRBV5-4 with TRBJ2-7; D uncertain. V dropped 2 bases and J dropped 2 bases, with 11 bases sitting between them. CDR1 and CDR2 from the germline V gene are SGHNT and YYREEE (reference sequence). The CDR3 extends over 14 amino acids. This chain's CDR3 is CASSFSGSPYEQYF. CDR3 in DNA: TGTGCCAGCAGCTTTTCCGGCAGCCCCTACGAGCAGTACTTC. The complete variable domain, with remaining parts taken from reference TRBV5-4 and TRBJ2-7, reads ETGVTQSPTHLIKTRGQQVTLRCSSQSGHNTVSWYQQALGQGPQFIFQYYREEENGRGNFPPRFSGLQFPNYSSELNVNALELDDSALYLCASSFSGSPYEQYFGPGTRLTVT.

The chain couples TRBV27 to TRBJ2-3; TRBD1 might be the D (6 bases). This CDR3 comprises 14 residues. From germline, CDR1 is MNHEY and CDR2 SMNVEV (reference sequence). V lost 5 bases to trimming and J lost 2 bases, with 11 bases between them. Here the CDR3 DNA reads TGTGCCAGCAGTCAGGACAGACCCACAGATACGCAGTATTTT. Protein: CASSQDRPTDTQYF.

The rearrangement joins TRBV9 to TRBJ2-7; D remains ambiguous. The V end lost 4 bases, the J end lost 4 bases, and 12 bases lay between the germline ends. Germline V gene data show CDR1 as SGDLS and CDR2 as YYNGEE. CDR3 length: 13 residues. The DNA for the CDR3 is TGTGCCAGCAGCCCGGTGGAAAGGTACGAGCAGTACTTC. Translation: CASSPVERYEQYF.

V gene TRBV7-9 combines with J gene TRBJ1-2, with D unresolved. The CDR3 runs 15 residues. CDR1 SEHNR and CDR2 FQNEAQ come from the germline V gene (reference sequence). Trimming took 0 bases from V and 4 from J, leaving 12 bases between them. CDR3: CASSLAPSAIYGYTF. CDR3 coding DNA: TGTGCCAGCAGCTTAGCGCCCTCCGCCATCTATGGCTACACCTTC.

The chain is built from TRBV9 and TRBJ2-1, with 9 bases matching TRBD1. Unmatched junction bases numbered 14, after V lost 6 bases and J lost 4 bases. Germline V gene sequence: CDR1 SGDLS, CDR2 YYNGEE. The CDR3 covers 17 residues. CDR3 residues: CASTRRGGTGTYNEQFF. The CDR3 region has the DNA TGTGCCAGCACCCGTAGGGGTGGGACAGGGACTTACAATGAGCAGTTCTTC.

The chain joins TRBV28 to TRBJ2-7; possibly TRBD2 for D (6 bases). This CDR3 has 15 amino acids. Germline CDR1 reads MDHEN; CDR2 reads SYDVKM. Trimming cost V 5 bases and J 0 bases, with 14 bases left between them. DNA for the CDR3: TGTGCCAGCAGTAAGGCGGGACGTACCTCCTACGAGCAGTACTTC. This codes for CASSKAGRTSYEQYF.

The rearrangement joins TRBV29-1 to TRBJ2-6; no clear D. The length of the CDR3 is 15 residues. V lost 1 base and J 2 bases, leaving 9 bases between the germline ends. Germline-derived CDR1 and CDR2 are SQVTM and ANQGSEA. As DNA, the CDR3 is TGCAGCGTTGAAGTAATGGGAACTGGGGCCAACGTCCTGACTTTC. It yields the protein CSVEVMGTGANVLTF.

V gene TRBV7-2 combines with J gene TRBJ1-4, with a tentative D call TRBD1 (5 bases). The CDR3 is 14 amino acids. Per germline, CDR1 SGHTA and CDR2 FQGNSA. Between the trimmed V and J ends, which lost 2 bases and 8 bases, there was a span of 12 bases. The DNA of the CDR3 is TGTGCCAGCAGCTTATGGGACGATCGGGAAAAACTGTTTTTT. Its translation: CASSLWDDREKLFF.

V and J are TRBV28 and TRBJ1-1; TRBD1 might be the D (5 bases). Per the germline V gene, CDR1 is MDHEN and CDR2 is SYDVKM. Deletions cut 2 bases from V and 4 bases from J, with 14 bases between. The CDR3 has 15 residues. DNA of the CDR3: TGTGCCAGCAGTTTAAGACAGACCCAAGGCACTGAAGCTTTCTTT. It is translated as CASSLRQTQGTEAFF.

As regards this clone: This same CDR3 is encoded by further DNA sequences in the sample. V gene TRBV6-6 combines with J gene TRBJ2-1; D may be TRBD2 (5 bases). This CDR3 spans 13 amino acids. Germline V gives CDR1 MNHNY, CDR2 SVGAGI (reference sequence). With 5 bases removed from V and 0 bases from J, the gap between germline ends came to 5 bases. In DNA form, the CDR3 reads TGTGCCAGCAGTCGGGACTCCTACAATGAGCAGTTCTTC. Encoded protein: CASSRDSYNEQFF.

The V call is TRBV4-3, the J call TRBJ2-1, with a tentative D call TRBD1 (5 bases). Trimming removed 5 bases at V and 7 bases at J, with 9 bases between. This CDR3 spans 12 amino acids. The germline gives CDR1 LGHNA, CDR2 YSLEER. Here the CDR3 DNA reads TGCGCCAGCAGCGGACATGGGAATGAGCAGTTCTTC. Protein: CASSGHGNEQFF.

This chain connects TRBV18 to TRBJ1-3; TRBD1 matches 7 bases. The CDR3 loop spans 14 amino acids. Per the germline V gene, CDR1 is KGHSH and CDR2 is LQKENI. Trimming cost V 3 bases and J 3 bases; bases outside gene matches: 2. The CDR3 DNA reads as TGTGCCAGCTCACCGAACAGGGGTGGAAACACCATATATTTT. This sequence encodes CASSPNRGGNTIYF.

The chain couples TRBV9 to TRBJ1-3, with a weak D call TRBD1 (5 bases). CDR3 size: 16 residues. Germline-derived CDR1 and CDR2 are SGDLS and YYNGEE. Between the trimmed V and J ends, which lost 2 bases and 2 bases, there was a span of 14 bases. CDR3 sequence (DNA): TGTGCCAGCAGCGTGTGGGGCGCCGATGCTGGAAACACCATATATTTT. It is translated as CASSVWGADAGNTIYF.

The chain links TRBV19 to TRBJ1-2; D is ambiguous. This CDR3 has 12 amino acids. V was shortened by 3 bases and J by 8 bases, with 10 bases between the two germline ends. Germline V gene sequence: CDR1 LNHDA, CDR2 SQIVND (reference sequence). The CDR3 here is CASSIGQYGYTF. DNA for the CDR3: TGTGCCAGTAGTATTGGTCAGTACGGCTACACCTTC.

The chain is built from TRBV6-6 and TRBJ2-5; tentatively, D is TRBD2 (6 bases). The CDR3 runs to 14 residues. V was shortened by 7 bases and J by 1 base, with 13 bases between the two germline ends. CDR1 is MNHNY and CDR2 is SVGAGI in the germline V gene (reference sequence). The CDR3 region has the DNA TGTGCCAGCAAACCCGGGAGACTCCAAGAGACCCAGTACTTC. It yields the protein CASKPGRLQETQYF.

CDR3: CASSSSRVFGNTIYF. The CDR3 bases are TGTGCCAGTTCTTCCTCCAGGGTCTTTGGAAACACCATATATTTT. J is TRBJ1-3 and V is TRBV19, with a weak D call TRBD1 (5 bases). V was shortened by 8 bases and J by 3 bases, with 17 bases between the two germline ends. Germline V lookup: CDR1 LNHDA, CDR2 SQIVND (reference sequence). The CDR3 length is 15 residues.

The table lists this clone with a count of one. V and J are TRBV6-5 and TRBJ1-2; a weak D match, TRBD1 (5 bases). Germline lookup yields CDR1 MNHEY and CDR2 SVGAGI. Trimming pared 6 bases from V and 2 bases from J, leaving 13 bases between. This CDR3 has 14 amino acids. The CDR3, as DNA: TGTGCCAGCAGACAGGTACCACACAACTATGGCTACACCTTC. Protein sequence: CASRQVPHNYGYTF.

The rearrangement joins TRBV6-4 to TRBJ2-3; 8 nucleotides agree with TRBD2. Germline loops: CDR1 MRHNA, CDR2 SNTAGT. CDR3 length: 15 amino acids. V lost 4 bases and J lost 6; bases outside the gene matches: 9. CDR3 sequence reads: CASSVSGGLTDTQYF. The CDR3 nucleotides read TGTGCCAGCAGTGTAAGCGGGGGCCTTACTGATACGCAGTATTTT.

The gene calls are TRBV5-1 and TRBJ2-1; 7 bases align to TRBD2. Germline V CDR1 and CDR2: SGHRS, YFSETQ. CDR3 length: 15 residues. J lost 3 bases, V lost 2 bases, and 5 bases had no gene match. The CDR3 loop reads CASSFTSADYNEQFF. In DNA form, the CDR3 reads TGCGCCAGCAGCTTTACTAGCGCCGACTACAATGAGCAGTTCTTC.

This chain uses TRBV11-2 with TRBJ2-1; TRBD2 is a possible D gene (5 bases). V shed 3 bases and J shed 7 bases, with 16 bases lying between them. The germline V gene encodes CDR1 SGHAT and CDR2 FQNNGV. This CDR3 comprises 15 residues. The CDR3 DNA sequence: TGTGCCAGCAGCTTCAGCACGTCCGGGGAAAATGAGCAGTTCTTC. Protein sequence: CASSFSTSGENEQFF.

The chain combines TRBV2 with TRBJ1-5; D is unresolved. Trimming took 2 bases from V and 1 from J, leaving 9 bases between them. The germline V gene encodes CDR1 SNHLY and CDR2 FYNNEI. This CDR3 is 15 amino acids long. The CDR3 nucleotides are TGTGCCAGCAGTGAATTGGGCAGAAGCAATCAGCCCCAGCATTTT. Translated, it gives CASSELGRSNQPQHF.

The chain links TRBV5-4 to TRBJ2-3, with 11 bases lining up with TRBD2. V was clipped by 4 bases and J by 1 base; unmatched bases: 2. The CDR3 runs 15 residues. Germline CDR1 reads SGHNT; CDR2 reads YYREEE (reference sequence). The CDR3 here is CASSLAGGRTDTQYF. CDR3 nucleotides: TGTGCCAGCAGCCTAGCGGGAGGCCGCACAGATACGCAGTATTTT.

The chain is built from TRBV29-1 and TRBJ1-1; D unresolved. The germline V and J ends were trimmed by 1 base and 9 bases, with 12 bases remaining between them. CDR3 length equals 12 residues. Germline CDR1 reads SQVTM; CDR2 reads ANQGSEA. The CDR3 DNA reads TGCAGCGTTGAAGGTCGAGGGTCTAAAGCTTTCTTT. Translation: CSVEGRGSKAFF.

This clone appeared a single time. V gene TRBV27 combines with J gene TRBJ2-7; unclear D gene. From germline, CDR1 is MNHEY and CDR2 SMNVEV (reference sequence). The CDR3 consists of 15 residues. V dropped 0 bases and J dropped 7 bases, with 16 bases sitting between them. The CDR3 nucleotides read TGTGCCAGCAGTTTATCCGGCTTACCCCTGGGGGAGCAGTACTTC. It is translated as CASSLSGLPLGEQYF.

The chain employs TRBV7-9 and TRBJ2-7, with TRBD1 matching 7 bases. CDR3 length equals 15 residues. V was clipped by 3 bases and J by 0 bases; unmatched bases: 5. Per the germline V gene, CDR1 is SEHNR and CDR2 is FQNEAQ (reference sequence). The CDR3 DNA reads as TGTGCCAGCAGCTTTTCCGGGACAGCCTCCTACGAGCAGTACTTC. The encoded protein is CASSFSGTASYEQYF.

The chain joins TRBV5-4 to TRBJ2-7, with D perhaps matching TRBD2 (7 bases). CDR3 length equals 15 residues. Between the trimmed V and J ends, which lost 1 base and 2 bases, there was a span of 13 bases. CDR1 and CDR2 from the germline V gene are SGHNT and YYREEE (reference sequence). DNA of the CDR3: TGTGCCAGCAGCTTGCCAGCGGGGACAACCTACGAGCAGTACTTC. It yields the protein CASSLPAGTTYEQYF.

This chain uses TRBV28 with TRBJ1-2; 7 nucleotides match TRBD1. Losses at the gene ends were 5 bases for V and 0 bases for J; bases not matched to a gene: 15. Germline V lookup: CDR1 MDHEN, CDR2 SYDVKM. The CDR3 is 18 amino acids. The CDR3 DNA reads as TGTGCCAGCAGTCCCCACAGGGGAGGGGGCCGAGCTAACTATGGCTACACCTTC. Its translation: CASSPHRGGGRANYGYTF.